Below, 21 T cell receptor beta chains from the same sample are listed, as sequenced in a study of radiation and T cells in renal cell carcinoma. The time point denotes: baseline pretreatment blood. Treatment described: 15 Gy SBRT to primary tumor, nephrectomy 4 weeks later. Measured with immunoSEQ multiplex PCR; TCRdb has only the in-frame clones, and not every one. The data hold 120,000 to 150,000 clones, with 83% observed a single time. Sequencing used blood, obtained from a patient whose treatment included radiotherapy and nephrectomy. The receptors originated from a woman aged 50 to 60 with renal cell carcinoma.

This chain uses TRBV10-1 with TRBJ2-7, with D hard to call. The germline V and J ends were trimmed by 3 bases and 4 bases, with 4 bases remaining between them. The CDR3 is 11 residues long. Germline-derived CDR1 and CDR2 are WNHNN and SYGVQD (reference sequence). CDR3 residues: CASSEGYEQYF. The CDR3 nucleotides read TGCGCCAGCAGTGAAGGGTACGAGCAGTACTTC.

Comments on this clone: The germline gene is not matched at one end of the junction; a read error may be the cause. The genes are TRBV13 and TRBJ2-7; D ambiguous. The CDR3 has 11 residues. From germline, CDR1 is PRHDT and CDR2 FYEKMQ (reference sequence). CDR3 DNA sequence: TGTGCCAGCAGCTTCTCCTCCGAGCAGTACTTC. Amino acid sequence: CASSFSSEQYF. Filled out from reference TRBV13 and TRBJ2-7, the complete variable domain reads AAGVIQSPRHLIKEKRETATLKCYPIPRHDTVYWYQQGPGQDPQFLISFYEKMQSDKGSIPDRFSAQQFSDYHSELNMSSLELGDSALYFCASSFSSEQYFGPGTRLTVT.

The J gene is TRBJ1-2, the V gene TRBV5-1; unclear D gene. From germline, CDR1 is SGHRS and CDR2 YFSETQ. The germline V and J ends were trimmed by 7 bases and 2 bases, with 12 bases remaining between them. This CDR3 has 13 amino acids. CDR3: CASSGGGNYGYTF. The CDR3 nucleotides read TGCGCCAGCTCCGGAGGCGGAAACTATGGCTACACCTTC. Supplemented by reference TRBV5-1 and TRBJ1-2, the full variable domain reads KAGVTQTPRYLIKTRGQQVTLSCSPISGHRSVSWYQQTPGQGLQFLFEYFSETQRNKGNFPGRFSGRQFSNSRSEMNVSTLELGDSALYLCASSGGGNYGYTFGSGTRLTVV.

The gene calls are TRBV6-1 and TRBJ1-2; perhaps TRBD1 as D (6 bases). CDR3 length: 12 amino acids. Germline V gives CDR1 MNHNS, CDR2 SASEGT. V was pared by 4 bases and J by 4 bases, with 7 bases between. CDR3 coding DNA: TGTGCCAGCAGTGGGACAGTCTATGGCTACACCTTC. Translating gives CASSGTVYGYTF.

The CDR3 coding sequence is TGTGCCAGCAGCCGCAAGGGACACAGGGTGGGGGGAGAGAACACTGAAGCTTTCTTT. It is translated as CASSRKGHRVGGENTEAFF. The genes are TRBV7-2 and TRBJ1-1; D may be TRBD1 (6 bases). CDR1 is SGHTA and CDR2 is FQGNSA in the germline V gene. The CDR3 sequence is 19 residues long. V was trimmed by 5 bases and J by 1 base, leaving 26 bases between them.

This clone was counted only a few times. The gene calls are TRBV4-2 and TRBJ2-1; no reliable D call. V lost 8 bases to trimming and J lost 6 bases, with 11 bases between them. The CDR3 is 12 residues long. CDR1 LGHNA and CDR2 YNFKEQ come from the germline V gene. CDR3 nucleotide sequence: TGTGCCAGCGGTATAGGTGGCAATGAGCAGTTCTTC. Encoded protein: CASGIGGNEQFF.

CDR3 DNA sequence: TGTGCCTGGAGTGGAGGGCAGGGCGCCCATGAAAAACTGTTTTTT. Translated: CAWSGGQGAHEKLFF. The chain carries TRBV30 and TRBJ1-4; D is perhaps TRBD1 (5 bases). V gave up 1 base and J gave up 6 bases, with 15 bases separating them. Germline-derived CDR1 and CDR2 are GTSNPN and SVGIG (reference sequence). The CDR3 consists of 15 residues.

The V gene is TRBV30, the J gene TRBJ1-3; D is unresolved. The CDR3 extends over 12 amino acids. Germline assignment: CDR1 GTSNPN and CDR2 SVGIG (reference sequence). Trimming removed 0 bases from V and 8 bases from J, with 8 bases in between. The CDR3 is CAWSVDGDTIYF. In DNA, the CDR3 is TGTGCCTGGAGTGTTGACGGGGACACCATATATTTT.

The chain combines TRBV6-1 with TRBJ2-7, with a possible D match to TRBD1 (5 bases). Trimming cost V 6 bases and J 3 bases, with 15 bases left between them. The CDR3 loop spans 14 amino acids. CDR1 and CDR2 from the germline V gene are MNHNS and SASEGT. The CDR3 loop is CASRQTAHLYEQYF. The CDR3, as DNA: TGTGCCAGCAGACAGACAGCTCACCTCTACGAGCAGTACTTC.

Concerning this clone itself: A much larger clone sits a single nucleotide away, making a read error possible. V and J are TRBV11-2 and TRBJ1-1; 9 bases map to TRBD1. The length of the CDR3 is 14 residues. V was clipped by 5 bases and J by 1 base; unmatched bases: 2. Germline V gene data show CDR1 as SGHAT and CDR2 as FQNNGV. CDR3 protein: CASSRTGANTEAFF. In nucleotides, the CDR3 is TGTGCCAGCAGCCGGACAGGGGCGAACACTGAAGCTTTCTTT.

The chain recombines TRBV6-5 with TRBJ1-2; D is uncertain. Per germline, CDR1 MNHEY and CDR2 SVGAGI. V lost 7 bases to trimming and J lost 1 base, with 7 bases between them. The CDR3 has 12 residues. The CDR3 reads CASKQLNYGYTF. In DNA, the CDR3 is TGTGCCAGCAAACAACTTAACTATGGCTACACCTTC.

For the CDR3, the DNA is TGTGCCAGTAGTATGGACAGCCAAGACACTGAAGCTTTCTTT. Translated: CASSMDSQDTEAFF. V gene TRBV19 combines with J gene TRBJ1-1; D is perhaps TRBD1 (6 bases). The CDR3 is made up of 14 amino acids. Looked up from germline, CDR1 is LNHDA and CDR2 is SQIVND (reference sequence). The V end was cut by 3 bases, the J end by 3 bases, with 11 bases between.

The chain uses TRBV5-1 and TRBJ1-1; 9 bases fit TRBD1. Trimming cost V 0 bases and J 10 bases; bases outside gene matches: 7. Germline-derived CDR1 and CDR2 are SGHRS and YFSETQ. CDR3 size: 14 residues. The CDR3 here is CASSLDQPGQGAFF. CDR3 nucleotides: TGCGCCAGCAGCTTGGACCAACCGGGACAGGGAGCTTTCTTT.

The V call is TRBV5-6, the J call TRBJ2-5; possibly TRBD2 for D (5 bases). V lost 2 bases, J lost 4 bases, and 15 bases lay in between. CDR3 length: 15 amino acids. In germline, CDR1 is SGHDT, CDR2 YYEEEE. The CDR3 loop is CASSFPGPGGETQYF. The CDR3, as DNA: TGTGCCAGCAGCTTTCCGGGCCCCGGAGGAGAGACCCAGTACTTC.

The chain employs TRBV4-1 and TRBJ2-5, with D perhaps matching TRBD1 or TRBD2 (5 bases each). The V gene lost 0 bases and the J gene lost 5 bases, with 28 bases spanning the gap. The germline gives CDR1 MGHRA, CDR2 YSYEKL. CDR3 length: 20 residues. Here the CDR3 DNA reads TGCGCCAGCAGCCAAGATCGGGGTAGGGGAAGTGGCACCAATGGGGAGACCCAGTACTTC. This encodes CASSQDRGRGSGTNGETQYF.

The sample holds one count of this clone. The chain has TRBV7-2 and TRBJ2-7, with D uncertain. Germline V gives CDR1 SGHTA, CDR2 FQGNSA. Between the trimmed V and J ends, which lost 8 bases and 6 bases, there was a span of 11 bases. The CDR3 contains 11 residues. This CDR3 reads CASSMGSEQYF. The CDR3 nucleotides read TGTGCCAGCTCCATGGGCTCCGAGCAGTACTTC. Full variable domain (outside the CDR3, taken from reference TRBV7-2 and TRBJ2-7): GAGVSQSPSNKVTEKGKDVELRCDPISGHTALYWYRQSLGQGLEFLIYFQGNSAPDKSGLPSDRFSAERTGGSVSTLTIQRTQQEDSAVYLCASSMGSEQYFGPGTRLTVT.

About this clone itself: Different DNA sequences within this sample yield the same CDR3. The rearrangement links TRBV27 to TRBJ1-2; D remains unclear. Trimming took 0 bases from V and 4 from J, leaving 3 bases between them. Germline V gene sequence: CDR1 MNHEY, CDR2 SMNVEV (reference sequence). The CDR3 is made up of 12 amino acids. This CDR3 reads CASSLSGYGYTF. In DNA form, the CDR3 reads TGTGCCAGCAGTTTATCTGGCTATGGCTACACCTTC.

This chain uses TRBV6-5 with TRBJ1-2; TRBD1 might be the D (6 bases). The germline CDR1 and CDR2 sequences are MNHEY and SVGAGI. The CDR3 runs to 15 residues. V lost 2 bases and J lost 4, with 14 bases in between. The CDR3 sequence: CASSYGSGGLYGYTF. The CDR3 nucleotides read TGTGCCAGCAGTTACGGGAGTGGGGGGCTCTATGGCTACACCTTC.

For the CDR3, the DNA is TGTGCCAGCAGCACGAGGACAGGGTCGGGCTACACCTTC. Encoded protein: CASSTRTGSGYTF. The chain uses TRBV9 and TRBJ1-2; TRBD1 matches at 8 bases. The CDR3 has 13 amino acids. Germline V gives CDR1 SGDLS, CDR2 YYNGEE. V lost 4 bases, J lost 8 bases, and 7 bases stayed unmatched.

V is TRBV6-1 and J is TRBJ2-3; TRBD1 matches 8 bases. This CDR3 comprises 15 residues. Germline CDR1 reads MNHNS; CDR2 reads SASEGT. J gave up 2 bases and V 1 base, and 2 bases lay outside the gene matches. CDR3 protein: CASSEGQGATDTQYF. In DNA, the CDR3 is TGTGCCAGCAGTGAAGGGCAGGGGGCCACAGATACGCAGTATTTT.

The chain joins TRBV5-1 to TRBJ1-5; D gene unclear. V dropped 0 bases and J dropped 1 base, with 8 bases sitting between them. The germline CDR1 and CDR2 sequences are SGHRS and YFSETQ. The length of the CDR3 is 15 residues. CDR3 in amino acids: CASSLDSFSNQPQHF. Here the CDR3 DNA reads TGCGCCAGCAGCTTGGACAGTTTCAGCAATCAGCCCCAGCATTTT.